The T cell receptor beta chain described here comes from a study of T cell changes during pregnancy in multiple sclerosis. CDR3 length: 15 amino acids. V lost 0 bases, J lost 1 base, and 3 bases stayed unmatched. CDR1 is SGDLS, CDR2 YYNGEE, per germline. Libraries were prepared by immunoSEQ multiplex PCR; TCRdb keeps only in-frame clonotypes and omits some of them. The table lists some 80,000 clones, about 95% of them singletons. This TCR was recovered from a female donor with multiple sclerosis, enrolled in a pregnancy study. The chain is built from TRBV9 and TRBJ1-1; 7 nucleotides align to TRBD1. The source was peripheral blood, collected in the third trimester of pregnancy. The CDR3 reads CASSVDAGGNTEAFF. Written as DNA, the CDR3 is TGTGCCAGCAGCGTAGATGCAGGGGGGAACACTGAAGCTTTCTTT.